This entry lists 21 T cell receptor beta chains sequenced from one sample in a study of cytomegalovirus exposure and HLA in healthy donors. The PCR was carried out with 60 Vbeta primers and 13 Jbeta primers. Sequenced by immunoSEQ multiplex PCR; TCRdb stores in-frame clones only, minus some. The sample consists of around 150,000 clones, over 65% of them appearing once. Sequenced input: PBMCs. The receptors derive from a man in his forties or fifties in good health and CMV-seropositive.

The genes are TRBV7-9 and TRBJ1-5; D perhaps matches TRBD1 (6 bases). The CDR3 is 15 amino acids. Germline loops: CDR1 SEHNR, CDR2 FQNEAQ (reference sequence). V was shortened by 5 bases and J by 6 bases, with 17 bases between the two germline ends. The CDR3 bases are TGTGCCAGCAGCACAGAGGGGGGGGCAGTTCAGCCCCAGCATTTT. It encodes CASSTEGGAVQPQHF.

This clone was seen just once. The chain couples TRBV5-1 to TRBJ2-5; TRBD2 matches at 12 bases. The CDR3 is 15 amino acids. CDR1 and CDR2 from the germline V gene are SGHRS and YFSETQ. The V and J ends lost 4 bases and 7 bases, in that order; junction bases with no gene match: 8. Here the CDR3 DNA reads TGCGCCAGCAGCCGGGGACTAGCGGGCTCGGGGACCCAGTACTTC. Protein: CASSRGLAGSGTQYF.

The chain links TRBV5-1 to TRBJ2-3; 8 nucleotides match TRBD2. J lost 2 bases, V lost 4 bases, and 9 bases had no gene match. In germline, CDR1 is SGHRS, CDR2 YFSETQ. CDR3 size: 16 residues. The DNA of the CDR3 is TGCGCCAGCAGCGCCTGGGCGGGGGGACCCACAGATACGCAGTATTTT. Protein product: CASSAWAGGPTDTQYF. Using reference TRBV5-1 and TRBJ2-3 for the parts outside the CDR3, the full variable domain is KAGVTQTPRYLIKTRGQQVTLSCSPISGHRSVSWYQQTPGQGLQFLFEYFSETQRNKGNFPGRFSGRQFSNSRSEMNVSTLELGDSALYLCASSAWAGGPTDTQYFGPGTRLTVL.

The rearrangement joins TRBV19 to TRBJ2-7, with 12 nucleotides matching TRBD1. Germline CDR1 is LNHDA and CDR2 is SQIVND (reference sequence). This CDR3 contains 16 residues. With V trimmed by 6 bases and J by 6 bases, 12 bases remained unmatched. The CDR3 is CASSLIPGQGAGEQYF. The CDR3 DNA is TGTGCCAGTAGCCTTATCCCGGGACAGGGGGCGGGCGAGCAGTACTTC.

The CDR3 DNA reads as TGTGCCAGCAGCTTAGCGCAGGATGAGCAGTTCTTC. It specifies CASSLAQDEQFF. The rearrangement links TRBV7-6 to TRBJ2-1; no reliable D call. CDR1 SGHVS and CDR2 FNYEAQ come from the germline V gene. There are 12 residues in the CDR3. V lost 0 bases, J lost 8 bases, and 5 bases lay in between.

This clone was observed a few times. The chain combines TRBV19 with TRBJ1-3; D uncertain. Trimming shortened V by 2 bases and J by 0 bases, and 5 bases separated the two germline ends. The CDR3 has 14 residues. Per the germline V gene, CDR1 is LNHDA and CDR2 is SQIVND (reference sequence). CDR3 region: CASSIRGSGNTIYF. The CDR3 DNA reads as TGTGCCAGTAGTATACGCGGCTCTGGAAACACCATATATTTT.

This clone showed up just once. The chain is built from TRBV25-1 and TRBJ2-7; D is unclear. Germline V gene data show CDR1 as MGHDK and CDR2 as SYGVNS. Trimming removed 4 bases from V and 2 bases from J, with 9 bases in between. The CDR3 spans 13 residues. The chain's CDR3 is CASSGGPPYEQYF. As DNA, the CDR3 is TGTGCCAGCAGTGGAGGCCCACCCTACGAGCAGTACTTC.

The chain has TRBV9 and TRBJ2-7; D perhaps matches TRBD1 (5 bases). Per the germline V gene, CDR1 is SGDLS and CDR2 is YYNGEE. The V gene lost 2 bases and the J gene lost 6 bases, with 12 bases spanning the gap. The CDR3 runs to 13 residues. The CDR3 DNA sequence: TGTGCCAGCAGCGTTCTTTTAAGGGGCGAGCAGTACTTC. Residues: CASSVLLRGEQYF.

The chain employs TRBV19 and TRBJ1-4; D may be TRBD1 (5 bases). Looked up from germline, CDR1 is LNHDA and CDR2 is SQIVND (reference sequence). The CDR3 runs to 14 residues. V was pared by 4 bases and J by 5 bases, with 11 bases between. The CDR3 sequence: CASSNPSGNEKLFF. CDR3 bases: TGTGCCAGTAGTAACCCCTCAGGGAATGAAAAACTGTTTTTT. The whole variable domain, remainder taken from reference TRBV19 and TRBJ1-4, is DGGITQSPKYLFRKEGQNVTLSCEQNLNHDAMYWYRQDPGQGLRLIYYSQIVNDFQKGDIAEGYSVSREKKESFPLTVTSAQKNPTAFYLCASSNPSGNEKLFFGSGTQLSVL.

The rearrangement links TRBV9 to TRBJ2-7, with 8 bases aligning to TRBD2. The V and J ends lost 2 bases and 1 base, in that order; junction bases with no gene match: 5. Germline V gene lookup returns CDR1 SGDLS and CDR2 YYNGEE. The length of the CDR3 is 15 residues. CDR3: CASSVAGGASYEQYF. The CDR3 coding sequence is TGTGCCAGCAGCGTGGCCGGGGGGGCATCCTACGAGCAGTACTTC.

This clone was counted a few times. This chain links TRBV5-4 with TRBJ2-1; the match to TRBD2 covers 7 bases. Trimming cost V 4 bases and J 8 bases; bases outside gene matches: 21. Germline V gene data show CDR1 as SGHNT and CDR2 as YYREEE (reference sequence). The CDR3 consists of 18 residues. CDR3 amino acids: CASSPDRGLRSGWHEQFF. CDR3 bases: TGTGCCAGCAGCCCGGACCGGGGACTAAGGTCAGGATGGCATGAGCAGTTCTTC.

The genes are TRBV6-1 and TRBJ2-2; 7 nucleotides agree with TRBD1. V shed 6 bases, J shed 0 bases, and the junction held 4 bases outside the gene matches. CDR1 is MNHNS and CDR2 is SASEGT in the germline V gene. The length of the CDR3 is 15 residues. The DNA of the CDR3 is TGTGCCAGCAGGGTGGGACAGTCGAACACCGGGGAGCTGTTTTTT. Translated: CASRVGQSNTGELFF.

The chain recombines TRBV5-4 with TRBJ1-1; TRBD1 matches 10 bases. CDR1 SGHNT and CDR2 YYREEE come from the germline V gene (reference sequence). The junction had 6 bases not matched to a gene; V was cut back by 3 bases and J by 4 bases. The CDR3 sequence is 15 residues long. CDR3 residues: CASSSGQGRSTEAFF. CDR3 sequence (DNA): TGTGCCAGCAGCTCGGGACAGGGGAGAAGCACTGAAGCTTTCTTT.

The CDR3: CASSTTGGGGYTF. DNA of the CDR3: TGTGCCAGCAGCACGACAGGGGGCGGAGGCTACACCTTC. The V call is TRBV9, the J call TRBJ1-2; TRBD1 aligns across 10 bases. The length of the CDR3 is 13 residues. Germline CDR1 and CDR2: SGDLS and YYNGEE. The junction had 5 bases not matched to a gene; V was cut back by 4 bases and J by 8 bases.

The rearrangement uses TRBV4-2 and TRBJ1-5; D is possibly TRBD1 (5 bases). Trimming shortened V by 3 bases and J by 3 bases, and 18 bases separated the two germline ends. Germline CDR1 is LGHNA and CDR2 is YNFKEQ. The CDR3 is 17 residues long. CDR3 in amino acids: CASSHPGGLGTNQPQHF. CDR3 DNA: TGTGCCAGCAGCCACCCTGGGGGGTTGGGGACCAATCAGCCCCAGCATTTT.

The chain couples TRBV5-1 to TRBJ2-1; weak D call: TRBD1 (6 bases). Germline CDR1 is SGHRS and CDR2 is YFSETQ. Trimming removed 1 base from V and 5 bases from J, with 10 bases in between. The CDR3 length is 14 residues. The CDR3 DNA follows: TGCGCCAGCAGCTTGAGGGGGTACGACAATGAGCAGTTCTTC. Its translation is CASSLRGYDNEQFF.

This clone was observed many times. The chain couples TRBV4-2 to TRBJ1-1; maybe TRBD1 (6 bases). Germline assignment: CDR1 LGHNA and CDR2 YNFKEQ. This CDR3 is built from 17 residues. V lost 4 bases, J lost 3 bases, and 21 bases lay in between. Here the CDR3 reads CASSPPGNRVEDTEAFF. The CDR3 DNA sequence: TGTGCCAGCAGCCCTCCCGGTAACAGGGTTGAGGACACTGAAGCTTTCTTT.

V is TRBV6-5 and J is TRBJ1-6; the D is unclear. Germline assignment: CDR1 MNHEY and CDR2 SVGAGI. This CDR3 contains 16 residues. V lost 0 bases to trimming and J lost 9 bases, with 15 bases between them. In DNA, the CDR3 is TGTGCCAGCAGTTACTCGAGCTACAGCATAGGTTCACCCCTCCACTTT. Amino acids: CASSYSSYSIGSPLHF.

This clone was found a few times. V and J are TRBV27 and TRBJ1-6, with TRBD1 identical over 9 bases. V trimming: 4 bases; J trimming: 7 bases; junction bases outside the gene matches: 8. This CDR3 is 16 amino acids long. Germline V lookup: CDR1 MNHEY, CDR2 SMNVEV (reference sequence). The CDR3 protein is CASSWAGQGFNSPLHF. CDR3 coding DNA: TGTGCCAGCAGTTGGGCGGGACAGGGCTTCAATTCACCCCTCCACTTT.

In this sample, this clone turned up a few times. The chain couples TRBV7-9 to TRBJ2-7, with 8 bases lining up with TRBD1. CDR1 is SEHNR and CDR2 is FQNEAQ in the germline V gene (reference sequence). This CDR3 comprises 15 residues. Trimming at V came to 5 bases and at J to 0 bases, leaving 6 bases not matched to a gene. The CDR3: CASSPGQASSYEQYF. The CDR3 bases are TGTGCCAGCAGCCCGGGACAGGCCAGCTCCTACGAGCAGTACTTC.

The count of this clone is one. This chain connects TRBV19 to TRBJ2-5; the D is unclear. The CDR3 is made up of 14 amino acids. Germline CDR1 reads LNHDA; CDR2 reads SQIVND (reference sequence). Trimming removed 3 bases from V and 7 bases from J, with 15 bases in between. CDR3 coding DNA: TGTGCCAGTAGTATTCATGGGTCTCCGGGGACCCAGTACTTC. This gives the protein CASSIHGSPGTQYF.